What follows describes a single TCR beta chain. Generated by immunoSEQ multiplex PCR, the TCRdb table keeps only in-frame clones and is missing some. The data hold 630,000 or so clones, with 80% to 90% observed a single time. These data originate in a study of shared T cell receptors in the human thymus. These data were also filed under a second study, of human thymus T cells. This second report adds: Each of the donors was a healthy Finnish infant who was undergoing open corrective cardiac surgery for congenital heart defects. During corrective heart surgery, resections were taken, and the thymus tissue came from them. Thymic and blood repertoires appeared to display a bias in their usage of V and J genes. Thymic TCR repertoires of unrelated people reportedly overlapped highly.

The receptor was isolated from a boy younger than two with a congenital heart defect. The sample consisted of thymocytes.

This chain's CDR3 is CASSEKAGGSSYNEQFF. CDR3 DNA: TGTGCCAGCAGTGAAAAAGCGGGGGGGAGCTCCTACAATGAGCAGTTCTTC. The rearrangement joins TRBV2 to TRBJ2-1; 10 bases are shared with TRBD2. Trimming cost V 2 bases and J 0 bases; bases outside gene matches: 4. Germline CDR1 reads SNHLY; CDR2 reads FYNNEI. The CDR3 has 17 amino acids.